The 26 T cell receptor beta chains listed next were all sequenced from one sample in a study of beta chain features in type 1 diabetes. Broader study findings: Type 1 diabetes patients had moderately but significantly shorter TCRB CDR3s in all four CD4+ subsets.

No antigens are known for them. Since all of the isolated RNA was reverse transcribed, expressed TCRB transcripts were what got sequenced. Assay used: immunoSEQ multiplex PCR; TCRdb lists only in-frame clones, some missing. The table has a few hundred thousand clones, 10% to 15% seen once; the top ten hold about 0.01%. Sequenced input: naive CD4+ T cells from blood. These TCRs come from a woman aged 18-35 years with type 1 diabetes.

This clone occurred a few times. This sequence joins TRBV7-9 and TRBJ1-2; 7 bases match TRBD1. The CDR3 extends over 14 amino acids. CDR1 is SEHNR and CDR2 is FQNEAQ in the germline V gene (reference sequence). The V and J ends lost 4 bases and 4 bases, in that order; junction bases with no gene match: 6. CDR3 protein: CASSSTGFGYGYTF. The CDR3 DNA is TGTGCCAGCAGCTCGACAGGGTTTGGCTATGGCTACACCTTC.

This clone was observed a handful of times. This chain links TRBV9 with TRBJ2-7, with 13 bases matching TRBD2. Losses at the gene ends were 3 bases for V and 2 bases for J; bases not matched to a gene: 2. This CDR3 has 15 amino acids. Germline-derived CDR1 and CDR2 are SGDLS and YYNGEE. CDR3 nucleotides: TGTGCCAGCAGCGGGGGACTAGCGGGACCCTACGAGCAGTACTTC. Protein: CASSGGLAGPYEQYF.

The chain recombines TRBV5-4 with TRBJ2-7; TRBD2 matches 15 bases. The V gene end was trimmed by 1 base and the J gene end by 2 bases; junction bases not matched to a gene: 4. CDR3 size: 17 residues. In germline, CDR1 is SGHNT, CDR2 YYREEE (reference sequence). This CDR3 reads CASSLRTSGGAAYEQYF. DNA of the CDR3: TGTGCCAGCAGCTTGAGGACTAGCGGGGGGGCCGCCTACGAGCAGTACTTC.

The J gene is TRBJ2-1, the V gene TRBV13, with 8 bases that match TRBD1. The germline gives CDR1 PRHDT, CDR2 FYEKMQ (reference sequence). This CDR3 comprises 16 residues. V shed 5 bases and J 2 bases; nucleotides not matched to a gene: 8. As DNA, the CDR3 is TGTGCCAGCAGCCCGCGGACAGGGACGGCCTACAATGAGCAGTTCTTC. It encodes CASSPRTGTAYNEQFF.

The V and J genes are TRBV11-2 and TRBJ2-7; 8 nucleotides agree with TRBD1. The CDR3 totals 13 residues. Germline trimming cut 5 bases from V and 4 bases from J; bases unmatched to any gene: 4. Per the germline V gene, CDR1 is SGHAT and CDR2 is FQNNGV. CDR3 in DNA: TGTGCCAGCAGCCGACAGGGGCCTTACGAGCAGTACTTC. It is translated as CASSRQGPYEQYF.

The CDR3 region is CASSELWGQSYNEQFF. Written as DNA, the CDR3 is TGTGCCAGCAGTGAATTATGGGGGCAATCCTACAATGAGCAGTTCTTC. V usage is TRBV6-1 and J usage is TRBJ2-1; perhaps TRBD1 as D (6 bases). CDR3 length: 16 residues. Germline loops: CDR1 MNHNS, CDR2 SASEGT. V lost 2 bases and J lost 1, with 12 bases in between.

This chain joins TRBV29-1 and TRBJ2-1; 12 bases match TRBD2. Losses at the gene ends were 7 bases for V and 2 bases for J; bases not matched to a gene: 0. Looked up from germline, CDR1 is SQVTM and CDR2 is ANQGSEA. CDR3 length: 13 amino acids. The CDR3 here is CSGTSGTYNEQFF. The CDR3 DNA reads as TGCAGCGGGACTAGCGGGACCTACAATGAGCAGTTCTTC.

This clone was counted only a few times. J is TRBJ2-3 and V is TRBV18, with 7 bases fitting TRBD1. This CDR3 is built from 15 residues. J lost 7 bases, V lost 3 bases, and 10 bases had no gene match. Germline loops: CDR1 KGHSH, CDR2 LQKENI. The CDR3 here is CASSPGEGAPYTQYF. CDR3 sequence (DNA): TGTGCCAGCTCACCGGGAGAGGGGGCGCCGTATACGCAGTATTTT.

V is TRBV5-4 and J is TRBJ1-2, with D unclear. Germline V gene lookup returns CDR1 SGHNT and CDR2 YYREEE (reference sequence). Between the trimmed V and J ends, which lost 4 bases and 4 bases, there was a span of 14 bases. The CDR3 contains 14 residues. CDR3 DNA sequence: TGTGCCAGCAGCCCCCCCTCCCCTTCCTATGGCTACACCTTC. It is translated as CASSPPSPSYGYTF. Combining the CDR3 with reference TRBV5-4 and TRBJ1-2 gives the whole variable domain ETGVTQSPTHLIKTRGQQVTLRCSSQSGHNTVSWYQQALGQGPQFIFQYYREEENGRGNFPPRFSGLQFPNYSSELNVNALELDDSALYLCASSPPSPSYGYTFGSGTRLTVV.

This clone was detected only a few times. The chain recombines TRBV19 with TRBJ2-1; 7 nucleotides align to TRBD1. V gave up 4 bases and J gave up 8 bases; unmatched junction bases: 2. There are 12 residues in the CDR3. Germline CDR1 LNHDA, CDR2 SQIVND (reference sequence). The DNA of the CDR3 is TGTGCCAGTAGTAGAGGGGGCGATGAGCAGTTCTTC. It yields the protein CASSRGGDEQFF.

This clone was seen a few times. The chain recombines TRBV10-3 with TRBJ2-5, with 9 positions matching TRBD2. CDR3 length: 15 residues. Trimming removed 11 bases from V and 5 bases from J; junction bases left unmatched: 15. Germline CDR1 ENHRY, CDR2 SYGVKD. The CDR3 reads CAPGGTRGGAETQYF. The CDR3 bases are TGTGCCCCCGGGGGGACGCGGGGGGGCGCGGAGACCCAGTACTTC.

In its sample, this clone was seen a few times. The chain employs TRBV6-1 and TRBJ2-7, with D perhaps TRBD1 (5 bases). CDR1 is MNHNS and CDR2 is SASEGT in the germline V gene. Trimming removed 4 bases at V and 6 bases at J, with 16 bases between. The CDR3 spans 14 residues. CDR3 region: CASSARRVGVEQYF. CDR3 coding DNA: TGTGCCAGCAGTGCCCGCAGGGTTGGGGTCGAGCAGTACTTC.

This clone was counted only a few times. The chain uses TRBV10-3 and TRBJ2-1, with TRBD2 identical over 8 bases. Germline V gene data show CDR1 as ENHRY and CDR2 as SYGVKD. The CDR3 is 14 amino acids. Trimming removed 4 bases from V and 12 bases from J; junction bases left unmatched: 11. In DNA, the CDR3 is TGTGCCATCAGTGGGGGACTAGTTCGAGTCGGGCAGTTCTTC. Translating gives CAISGGLVRVGQFF.

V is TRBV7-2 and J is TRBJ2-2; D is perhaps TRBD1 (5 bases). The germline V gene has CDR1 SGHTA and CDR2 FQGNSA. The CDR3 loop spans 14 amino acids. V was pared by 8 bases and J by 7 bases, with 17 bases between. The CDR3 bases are TGTGCCAGCGGCAGGGATTCTTATCTCGGGGAGCTGTTTTTT. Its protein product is CASGRDSYLGELFF.

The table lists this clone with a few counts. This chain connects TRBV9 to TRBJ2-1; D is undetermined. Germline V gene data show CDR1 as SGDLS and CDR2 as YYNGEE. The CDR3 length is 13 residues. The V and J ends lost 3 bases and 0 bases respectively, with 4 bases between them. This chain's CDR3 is CASSGSSYNEQFF. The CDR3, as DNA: TGTGCCAGCAGCGGGAGCTCCTACAATGAGCAGTTCTTC.

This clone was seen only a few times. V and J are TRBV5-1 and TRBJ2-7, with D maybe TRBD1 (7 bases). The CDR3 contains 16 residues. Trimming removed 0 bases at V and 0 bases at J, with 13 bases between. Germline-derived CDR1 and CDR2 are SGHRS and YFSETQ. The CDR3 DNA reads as TGCGCCAGCAGCTTGGGAGGGGGGACAGCCTCCTACGAGCAGTACTTC. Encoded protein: CASSLGGGTASYEQYF.

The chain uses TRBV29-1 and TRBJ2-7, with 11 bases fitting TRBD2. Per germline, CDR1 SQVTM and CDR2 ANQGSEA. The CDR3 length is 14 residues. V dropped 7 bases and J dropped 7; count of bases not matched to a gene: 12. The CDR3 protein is CSALGLAGGREQYF. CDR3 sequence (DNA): TGCAGCGCCCTGGGGCTAGCGGGAGGTCGGGAGCAGTACTTC.

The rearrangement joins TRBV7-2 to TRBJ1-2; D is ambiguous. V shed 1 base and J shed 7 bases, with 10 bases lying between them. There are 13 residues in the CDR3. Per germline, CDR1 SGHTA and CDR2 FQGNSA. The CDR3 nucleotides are TGTGCCAGCAGCTTAGTGACTCTCCGTGGCTACACCTTC. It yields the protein CASSLVTLRGYTF. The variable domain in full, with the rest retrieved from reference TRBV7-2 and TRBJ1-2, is GAGVSQSPSNKVTEKGKDVELRCDPISGHTALYWYRQSLGQGLEFLIYFQGNSAPDKSGLPSDRFSAERTGGSVSTLTIQRTQQEDSAVYLCASSLVTLRGYTFGSGTRLTVV.

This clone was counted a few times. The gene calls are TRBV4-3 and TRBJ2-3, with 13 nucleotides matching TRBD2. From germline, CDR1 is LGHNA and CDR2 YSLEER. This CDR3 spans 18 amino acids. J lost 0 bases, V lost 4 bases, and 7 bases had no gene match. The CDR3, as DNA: TGCGCCAGCAGCCTCAGGACTAGCGGGAGCCGAAGCACAGATACGCAGTATTTT. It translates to CASSLRTSGSRSTDTQYF.

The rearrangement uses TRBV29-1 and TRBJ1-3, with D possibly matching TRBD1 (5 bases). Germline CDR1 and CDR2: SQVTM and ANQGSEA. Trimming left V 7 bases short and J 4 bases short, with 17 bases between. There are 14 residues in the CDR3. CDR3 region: CSAQGGVVGNTIYF. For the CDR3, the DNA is TGCAGCGCCCAGGGAGGGGTTGTAGGAAACACCATATATTTT.

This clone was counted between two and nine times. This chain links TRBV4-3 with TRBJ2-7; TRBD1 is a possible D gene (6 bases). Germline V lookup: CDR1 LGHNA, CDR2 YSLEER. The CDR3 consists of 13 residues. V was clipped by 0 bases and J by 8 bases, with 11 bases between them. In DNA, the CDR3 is TGCGCCAGCAGCCAAGATCAGGGGTATCAGCAGTACTTC. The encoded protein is CASSQDQGYQQYF.

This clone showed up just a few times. The CDR3 sequence: CASRPNRAGELFF. The DNA for the CDR3 is TGTGCCAGCAGACCAAACAGGGCCGGGGAGCTGTTTTTT. V and J are TRBV6-5 and TRBJ2-2; tentative D call: TRBD1 (6 bases). Germline assignment: CDR1 MNHEY and CDR2 SVGAGI. V was cut by 6 bases and J by 6 bases, with 11 bases left in between. The length of the CDR3 is 13 residues.

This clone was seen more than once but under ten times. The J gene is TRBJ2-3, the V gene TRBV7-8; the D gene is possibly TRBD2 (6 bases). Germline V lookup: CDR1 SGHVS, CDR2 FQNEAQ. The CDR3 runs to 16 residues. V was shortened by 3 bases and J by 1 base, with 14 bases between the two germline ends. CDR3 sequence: CASSFGPGLRTDTQYF. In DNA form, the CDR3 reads TGTGCCAGCAGCTTTGGACCGGGACTCCGCACAGATACGCAGTATTTT.

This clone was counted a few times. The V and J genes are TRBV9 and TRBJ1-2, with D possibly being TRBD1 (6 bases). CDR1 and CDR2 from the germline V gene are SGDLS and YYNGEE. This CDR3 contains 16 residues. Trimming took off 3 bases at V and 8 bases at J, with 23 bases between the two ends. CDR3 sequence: CASSATDGQYLRGYTF. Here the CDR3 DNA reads TGTGCCAGCAGCGCTACCGATGGACAGTACCTGAGGGGCTACACCTTC.

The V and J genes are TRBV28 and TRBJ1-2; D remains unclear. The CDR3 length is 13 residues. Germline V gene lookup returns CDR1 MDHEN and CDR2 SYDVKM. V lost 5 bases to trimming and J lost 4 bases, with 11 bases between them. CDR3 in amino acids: CASSPGGLYGYTF. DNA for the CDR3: TGTGCCAGCAGTCCCGGTGGTCTCTATGGCTACACCTTC.

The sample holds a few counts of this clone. CDR3 region: CASSLGSSGDNEQFF. The CDR3 DNA follows: TGCGCCAGCAGCTTGGGTTCTAGCGGGGACAATGAGCAGTTCTTC. The gene calls are TRBV5-1 and TRBJ2-1; 9 bases map to TRBD2. V gave up 0 bases and J gave up 5 bases; unmatched junction bases: 3. The CDR3 contains 15 residues. CDR1 and CDR2 (germline): SGHRS, YFSETQ. Drawing the rest from reference TRBV5-1 and TRBJ2-1, the complete variable domain is KAGVTQTPRYLIKTRGQQVTLSCSPISGHRSVSWYQQTPGQGLQFLFEYFSETQRNKGNFPGRFSGRQFSNSRSEMNVSTLELGDSALYLCASSLGSSGDNEQFFGPGTRLTVL.